A single sample gave rise to the 22 T cell receptor beta chains below, sequenced in a study of blood T cell repertoires in COVID-19. Here immunoSEQ multiplex PCR was the method, and the copy in TCRdb shows in-frame clones only, minus some. Here the sample spans about 250,000 clones, approximately 80% being singletons. Specimen: peripheral blood. These receptors were collected from a man aged 80 or over with acute or convalescent COVID-19.

The chain couples TRBV18 to TRBJ2-3, with 12 bases that match TRBD2. The V segment lost 0 bases and the J segment 3 bases; nucleotides outside the gene matches: 4. The CDR3 length is 17 residues. The germline V gene has CDR1 KGHSH and CDR2 LQKENI. This CDR3 reads CASSPPRTSGVTDTQYF. The CDR3 nucleotides read TGTGCCAGCTCACCACCGAGGACTAGCGGGGTTACAGATACGCAGTATTTT. Combining the CDR3 with reference TRBV18 and TRBJ2-3 gives the whole variable domain NAGVMQNPRHLVRRRGQEARLRCSPMKGHSHVYWYRQLPEEGLKFMVYLQKENIIDESGMPKERFSAEFPKEGPSILRIQQVVRGDSAAYFCASSPPRTSGVTDTQYFGPGTRLTVL.

V gene TRBV28 combines with J gene TRBJ1-2; TRBD1 matches at 8 bases. The CDR3 is 15 amino acids. The germline V gene has CDR1 MDHEN and CDR2 SYDVKM. V lost 5 bases to trimming and J lost 3 bases; unmatched junction nucleotides: 8. The CDR3 is CASSPTGGMYYGYTF. The DNA for the CDR3 is TGTGCCAGCAGTCCTACAGGGGGGATGTACTATGGCTACACCTTC.

This clone has a handful of counts. The chain recombines TRBV5-1 with TRBJ2-7; 9 positions agree with TRBD2. Germline CDR1 and CDR2: SGHRS and YFSETQ. This CDR3 has 19 amino acids. The V and J ends lost 4 bases and 3 bases, in that order; junction bases with no gene match: 20. CDR3 DNA: TGCGCCAGCAGCCCGACTAGCGGAAGAACAACCACCCTCTTCTACGAGCAGTACTTC. The encoded protein is CASSPTSGRTTTLFYEQYF.

The chain uses TRBV7-9 and TRBJ1-5, with D maybe TRBD1 (6 bases). CDR1 is SEHNR, CDR2 FQNEAQ, per germline (reference sequence). The germline V and J ends were trimmed by 10 bases and 5 bases, with 18 bases remaining between them. CDR3 length equals 14 residues. In nucleotides, the CDR3 is TGTGCCACCGCGAGGGGGGGTAGGGATCAGCCCCAGCATTTT. Translated: CATARGGRDQPQHF.

The chain recombines TRBV19 with TRBJ2-3; tentative D call: TRBD2 (6 bases). CDR3 length equals 15 residues. The ends were cut back, 6 bases at V and 2 bases at J, with 15 bases in the middle. The germline CDR1 and CDR2 sequences are LNHDA and SQIVND (reference sequence). The CDR3 loop is CASSRPTGVTDTQYF. The DNA of the CDR3 is TGTGCCAGTAGCCGCCCAACGGGGGTCACAGATACGCAGTATTTT.

The J gene is TRBJ2-2, the V gene TRBV9; a possible D gene is TRBD2 (5 bases). The V and J ends lost 0 bases and 5 bases respectively, with 14 bases between them. The germline V gene has CDR1 SGDLS and CDR2 YYNGEE. The CDR3 runs 16 residues. The CDR3 bases are TGTGCCAGCAGCGTAGTTAATAGCGAGACTACCGGGGAGCTGTTTTTT. It codes for CASSVVNSETTGELFF.

The chain employs TRBV5-1 and TRBJ2-7, with D possibly being TRBD1 (5 bases). The ends were cut back, 2 bases at V and 1 base at J, with 10 bases in the middle. The length of the CDR3 is 14 residues. Looked up from germline, CDR1 is SGHRS and CDR2 is YFSETQ. The CDR3 here is CASSFGDRSYEQYF. In DNA form, the CDR3 reads TGCGCCAGCAGCTTTGGTGACAGATCCTACGAGCAGTACTTC.

This clone was found once. CDR3 sequence (DNA): TGTGCCAGCAGCTTAGATAGCAGGGGGCGAAATCAGCCCCAGCATTTT. Amino acid sequence: CASSLDSRGRNQPQHF. The gene calls are TRBV7-9 and TRBJ1-5; TRBD1 matches 8 bases. Trimming took 1 base from V and 4 from J; bases not matched to a gene: 6. There are 16 residues in the CDR3. CDR1 and CDR2 from the germline V gene are SEHNR and FQNEAQ (reference sequence).

This chain connects TRBV19 to TRBJ1-4; 10 bases are shared with TRBD1. Germline V lookup: CDR1 LNHDA, CDR2 SQIVND (reference sequence). The V and J ends lost 5 bases and 4 bases, in that order; junction bases with no gene match: 7. This CDR3 contains 16 residues. Here the CDR3 reads CASSPRDRGLNEKLFF. The CDR3 DNA reads as TGTGCCAGTAGTCCCCGGGACAGGGGCCTTAATGAAAAACTGTTTTTT.

This clone has only one observation. The chain recombines TRBV3-1 (or the pseudogene TRBV3-2) with TRBJ2-1, with 11 bases lining up with TRBD2. V gave up 3 bases and J gave up 9 bases; unmatched junction bases: 4. Germline lookup yields CDR1 LGHDT and CDR2 YNNKEL (reference sequence). The CDR3 length is 14 residues. The CDR3 region is CASSQSTSGTEQFF. In DNA, the CDR3 is TGTGCCAGCAGCCAGTCGACTAGCGGGACTGAGCAGTTCTTC.

This sequence joins TRBV28 and TRBJ1-2; the D is unclear. The CDR3 covers 11 residues. In germline, CDR1 is MDHEN, CDR2 SYDVKM. DNA of the CDR3: TGTGGGTCATACTCTAACTATGGCTACACCTTC. Translation gives CGSYSNYGYTF.

The chain joins TRBV5-6 to TRBJ1-2; TRBD1 matches 7 bases. The V and J ends lost 2 bases and 0 bases, in that order; junction bases with no gene match: 16. This CDR3 spans 19 amino acids. CDR1 is SGHDT and CDR2 is YYEEEE in the germline V gene. The CDR3 is CASSFNQGQTSWANYGYTF. The CDR3 DNA is TGTGCCAGCAGCTTTAACCAGGGACAGACCTCTTGGGCTAACTATGGCTACACCTTC.

The chain is built from TRBV21-1 and TRBJ1-6; the DNA was not used to check the table's D call, TRBD1. TRBV21-1 is a recognized pseudogene. This CDR3 has 14 amino acids. This CDR3 reads CASWGQRFNSPLHF. The CDR3 region has the DNA TGTGCCAGCTGGGGACAGAGATTTAATTCACCCCTCCACTTT.

The chain carries TRBV19 and TRBJ1-6; possibly TRBD1 for D (6 bases). The CDR3 contains 16 residues. Trimming removed 7 bases from V and 7 bases from J, with 20 bases in between. Germline V lookup: CDR1 LNHDA, CDR2 SQIVND (reference sequence). The CDR3 DNA sequence: TGTGCCAGTACCGATGGGGTACAGGGACTAAATTCACCCCTCCACTTT. Its translation is CASTDGVQGLNSPLHF.

This clone was recorded once. The genes are TRBV24-1 and TRBJ2-5, with 9 positions matching TRBD1. The germline gives CDR1 KGHDR, CDR2 SFDVKD. The CDR3 runs 17 residues. J lost 3 bases, V lost 1 base, and 8 bases had no gene match. CDR3 amino acids: CATSDLRDRDEKETQYF. CDR3 bases: TGTGCCACCAGTGATTTAAGGGACAGGGACGAAAAAGAGACCCAGTACTTC.

V is TRBV27 and J is TRBJ2-7; TRBD1 might be the D (5 bases). V lost 8 bases and J lost 0, with 11 bases in between. Germline CDR1 reads MNHEY; CDR2 reads SMNVEV (reference sequence). The CDR3 spans 13 residues. The CDR3: CASGQLSSYEQYF. The CDR3 DNA reads as TGTGCCAGCGGACAACTATCCTCCTACGAGCAGTACTTC.

The chain links TRBV7-9 to TRBJ2-2, with no clear D. V was cut by 4 bases and J by 5 bases, with 8 bases left in between. The CDR3 length is 13 residues. Germline values: CDR1 SEHNR, CDR2 FQNEAQ (reference sequence). CDR3 nucleotides: TGTGCCAGCAGCTGGAGTATTACCGGGGAGCTGTTTTTT. Encoded protein: CASSWSITGELFF.

CDR3: CASRKGDRGYGYTF. CDR3 nucleotide sequence: TGTGCCAGCAGAAAGGGCGACAGGGGCTATGGCTACACCTTC. The gene calls are TRBV7-2 and TRBJ1-2, with 8 bases that match TRBD1. Trimming at V came to 6 bases and at J to 4 bases, leaving 7 bases not matched to a gene. Germline CDR1 and CDR2: SGHTA and FQGNSA. The CDR3 is 14 residues long. The whole variable domain, remainder taken from reference TRBV7-2 and TRBJ1-2, is GAGVSQSPSNKVTEKGKDVELRCDPISGHTALYWYRQSLGQGLEFLIYFQGNSAPDKSGLPSDRFSAERTGGSVSTLTIQRTQQEDSAVYLCASRKGDRGYGYTFGSGTRLTVV.

This clone was counted between two and nine times. The same CDR3 arises from other DNA sequences in this sample as well. The genes are TRBV9 and TRBJ1-6; weak D call: TRBD1 (5 bases). The CDR3 is 15 residues long. V was pared by 0 bases and J by 7 bases, with 11 bases between. Germline lookup yields CDR1 SGDLS and CDR2 YYNGEE. CDR3 nucleotide sequence: TGTGCCAGCAGCGTAGTGGGGGGTAGAAATTCACCCCTCCACTTT. It translates to CASSVVGGRNSPLHF. The full variable domain, with the rest looked up from reference TRBV9 and TRBJ1-6, is DSGVTQTPKHLITATGQRVTLRCSPRSGDLSVYWYQQSLDQGLQFLIQYYNGEERAKGNILERFSAQQFPDLHSELNLSSLELGDSALYFCASSVVGGRNSPLHFGNGTRLTVT.

The chain uses TRBV7-2 and TRBJ2-3, with TRBD2 as a possible D gene (6 bases). V lost 7 bases and J 1 base, leaving 15 bases between the germline ends. The CDR3 runs 15 residues. The germline CDR1 and CDR2 sequences are SGHTA and FQGNSA. CDR3 in amino acids: CASTAGRWGTDTQYF. Here the CDR3 DNA reads TGTGCCAGCACCGCCGGGAGATGGGGCACAGATACGCAGTATTTT.

This clone has just a few counts. The chain couples TRBV7-2 to TRBJ2-3; TRBD1 might be the D (6 bases). CDR1 and CDR2 (germline): SGHTA, FQGNSA. CDR3 length: 15 residues. Trimming pared 4 bases from V and 2 bases from J, leaving 13 bases between. The CDR3 sequence is CASSSPDRNTDTQYF. CDR3 nucleotide sequence: TGTGCCAGCAGCTCACCGGACAGAAACACAGATACGCAGTATTTT.

The V and J genes are TRBV7-2 and TRBJ2-5; TRBD1 might be the D (6 bases). The length of the CDR3 is 14 residues. V gave up 2 bases and J gave up 5 bases, with 12 bases separating them. Per the germline V gene, CDR1 is SGHTA and CDR2 is FQGNSA. The CDR3 nucleotides read TGTGCCAGCAGCTTAACCAGGGGCGGGGAGACCCAGTACTTC. Its translation is CASSLTRGGETQYF.